Below are 16 T cell receptor beta chains sequenced from a single sample in a study of cytomegalovirus exposure and HLA in healthy donors (dated by TCRdb to the late 2010s). The library was built by means of the immunoSEQ multiplex PCR assay. This is the immuneACCESS table as TCRdb keeps it, with only in-frame sequences that have V and J called. A part of the clones is gone; compared with another copy, unresolved V genes explain less than half, and the rest is unexplained. The sample data list around 220,000 clones, and around 90% of these were observed just once. The top ten clones comprise roughly 2.8% of the sample. Sequenced input: PBMCs. The receptor set was obtained from a woman between 18 and 30 years old in good health and CMV-seronegative.

The rearrangement joins TRBV30 to TRBJ1-1; D remains ambiguous. The CDR3 extends over 12 amino acids. CDR1 is GTSNPN and CDR2 is SVGIG in the germline V gene (reference sequence). Trimming took off 1 base at V and 9 bases at J, with 12 bases between the two ends. The CDR3 spells CAWSAGNWKAFF. In nucleotides, the CDR3 is TGTGCCTGGAGTGCCGGGAACTGGAAAGCTTTCTTT.

V usage is TRBV6-1 and J usage is TRBJ2-5, with 7 bases that match TRBD2. V trimming: 11 bases; J trimming: 5 bases; junction bases outside the gene matches: 17. The germline CDR1 and CDR2 sequences are MNHNS and SASEGT. The CDR3 is 15 residues long. The DNA of the CDR3 is TGTGCCGGGCGCCGTGGCGCGGCCGGGGGGGAGACCCAGTACTTC. Residues: CAGRRGAAGGETQYF.

The chain links TRBV7-6 to TRBJ2-1; TRBD2 matches 8 bases. CDR1 is SGHVS and CDR2 is FNYEAQ in the germline V gene. CDR3 length equals 15 residues. The trim removed 2 bases at V and 3 bases at J, leaving 3 bases unmatched. CDR3 nucleotides: TGTGCCAGCAGCTTATATAGCGGGAACTACAATGAGCAGTTCTTC. It is translated as CASSLYSGNYNEQFF.

This chain joins TRBV27 and TRBJ2-6; TRBD1 agrees at 11 bases. This CDR3 spans 21 amino acids. V gave up 3 bases and J gave up 0 bases; unmatched junction bases: 13. The V gene's germline CDR1 is MNHEY and CDR2 SMNVEV (reference sequence). CDR3 DNA: TGTGCCAGCAGTTTTATGCTTACCGGGACAGGGGGTTACTCTGGGGCCAACGTCCTGACTTTC. It yields the protein CASSFMLTGTGGYSGANVLTF.

The V gene is TRBV9, the J gene TRBJ2-1, with TRBD2 matching over 7 bases. This CDR3 is 15 amino acids long. The germline V gene has CDR1 SGDLS and CDR2 YYNGEE. The ends lost 2 bases at V and 8 bases at J; junction bases unmatched: 10. The CDR3: CASSVASGILDEQFF. DNA of the CDR3: TGTGCCAGCAGCGTGGCCAGCGGGATCCTCGATGAGCAGTTCTTC.

The rearrangement uses TRBV25-1 and TRBJ2-2; a weak D match, TRBD2 (6 bases). Germline CDR1 reads MGHDK; CDR2 reads SYGVNS. V was clipped by 4 bases and J by 6 bases, with 9 bases between them. The CDR3 loop spans 13 amino acids. CDR3 sequence reads: CASSVTGAGELFF. The CDR3 nucleotides are TGTGCCAGCAGTGTGACGGGGGCCGGGGAGCTGTTTTTT.

The CDR3 DNA reads TGCGCCAGCAGCTCTCAGGGGATCGGAAACACCATATATTTT. Translation: CASSSQGIGNTIYF. V is TRBV5-1 and J is TRBJ1-3; D may be TRBD1 (6 bases). Trimming pared 3 bases from V and 4 bases from J, leaving 11 bases between. CDR3 length equals 14 residues. The germline V gene encodes CDR1 SGHRS and CDR2 YFSETQ. The complete variable domain, with remaining parts taken from reference TRBV5-1 and TRBJ1-3, reads KAGVTQTPRYLIKTRGQQVTLSCSPISGHRSVSWYQQTPGQGLQFLFEYFSETQRNKGNFPGRFSGRQFSNSRSEMNVSTLELGDSALYLCASSSQGIGNTIYFGEGSWLTVV.

Only a few counts were recorded for this clone. The V call is TRBV6-1, the J call TRBJ1-2; 7 positions agree with TRBD1. With 7 bases clipped from V and 2 bases from J, the junction kept 4 bases outside the gene matches. This CDR3 comprises 13 residues. Germline CDR1 reads MNHNS; CDR2 reads SASEGT. The CDR3 loop reads CASNKQGNYGYTF. CDR3 DNA: TGTGCCAGCAATAAACAGGGGAACTATGGCTACACCTTC.

The genes are TRBV4-3 and TRBJ1-1; possibly TRBD1 for D (6 bases). Germline V CDR1 and CDR2: LGHNA, YSLEER. The length of the CDR3 is 15 residues. V was trimmed by 0 bases and J by 0 bases, leaving 8 bases between them. CDR3: CASSQDRGMNTEAFF. In nucleotides, the CDR3 is TGCGCCAGCAGCCAAGACAGGGGAATGAACACTGAAGCTTTCTTT.

The chain couples TRBV28 to TRBJ2-3; TRBD2 aligns across 7 bases. The J segment lost 5 bases and the V segment lost 2 bases, leaving 10 bases of the junction unmatched. Germline V CDR1 and CDR2: MDHEN, SYDVKM. This CDR3 is built from 16 residues. The chain's CDR3 is CASSLLASGELDTQYF. The CDR3, as DNA: TGTGCCAGCAGTTTACTAGCCAGCGGGGAATTAGATACGCAGTATTTT.

The chain recombines TRBV2 with TRBJ2-7, with D possibly being TRBD2 (5 bases). This CDR3 has 14 residues. Germline assignment: CDR1 SNHLY and CDR2 FYNNEI. Trimming shortened V by 8 bases and J by 3 bases, and 17 bases separated the two germline ends. In nucleotides, the CDR3 is TGTGCCAGCGCCGTCCTAGCCGAGGACTACGAGCAGTACTTC. This codes for CASAVLAEDYEQYF.

V gene TRBV11-2 combines with J gene TRBJ1-5; the D gene is possibly TRBD1 (5 bases). The germline gives CDR1 SGHAT, CDR2 FQNNGV. The CDR3 has 14 residues. V shed 5 bases and J shed 8 bases, with 16 bases lying between them. The CDR3 coding sequence is TGTGCCAGCAGCCCTCTGGGAGGGGCGGAGCCCCAGCATTTT. Translation: CASSPLGGAEPQHF.

The chain recombines TRBV7-3 with TRBJ1-1; TRBD1 is a possible D gene (5 bases). The CDR3 has 14 residues. Germline V lookup: CDR1 SGHTA, CDR2 FQGTGA. The V end was cut by 2 bases, the J end by 3 bases, with 10 bases between. CDR3: CASSLQGGYTEAFF. CDR3 DNA: TGTGCCAGCAGCTTACAGGGAGGGTACACTGAAGCTTTCTTT.

This clone was counted a single time. The chain uses TRBV5-1 and TRBJ2-3, with D possibly TRBD2 on 7 matching bases. CDR1 and CDR2 from the germline V gene are SGHRS and YFSETQ. This CDR3 spans 15 amino acids. The V gene lost 4 bases and the J gene lost 6 bases, with 18 bases spanning the gap. CDR3 bases: TGCGCCAGCAGCCCAGGGACCCGCGGGGGCGATACGCAGTATTTT. The encoded protein is CASSPGTRGGDTQYF. The full variable domain, with the rest looked up from reference TRBV5-1 and TRBJ2-3, is KAGVTQTPRYLIKTRGQQVTLSCSPISGHRSVSWYQQTPGQGLQFLFEYFSETQRNKGNFPGRFSGRQFSNSRSEMNVSTLELGDSALYLCASSPGTRGGDTQYFGPGTRLTVL.

The rearrangement joins TRBV11-3 to TRBJ2-2; TRBD2 agrees at 8 bases. V shed 5 bases, J shed 7 bases, and the junction held 9 bases outside the gene matches. Germline CDR1 and CDR2: SGHNT and YENEEA. The CDR3 contains 15 residues. The CDR3: CASSPQAGAGGELFF. Written as DNA, the CDR3 is TGTGCCAGCAGCCCCCAAGCGGGAGCGGGCGGGGAGCTGTTTTTT.

This clone occurred once. The chain has TRBV7-6 and TRBJ2-5; 12 positions match TRBD2. Germline values: CDR1 SGHVS, CDR2 FNYEAQ. The junction had 2 bases not matched to a gene; V was cut back by 2 bases and J by 4 bases. The CDR3 totals 15 residues. CDR3 nucleotide sequence: TGTGCCAGCAGCTTACGGGGACTAGCGGGAGAGACCCAGTACTTC. Protein: CASSLRGLAGETQYF.